A single sample is the source of the 27 T cell receptor beta chains below, sequenced in a study of post-analysis software for immune sequencing data. Antigen specificity for these receptors is unknown. General study findings and limits: Patients carried a handful of TRBV segments more frequently than controls did, and TRBV5-6, TRBV5-1 and TRBV20-1 were among them.

Prepared TCR beta cDNA libraries contained unique molecular identifiers. TCRdb reprocessed the PCR reads via MiXCR and lists one record per CDR3 protein. The sample has some 700,000 distinct CDR3 sequences; over 45% are singletons. The material sequenced was blood. Source of these receptors: a girl aged 2-10 years with multiple sclerosis.

The rearrangement links TRBV20-1 to TRBJ2-3; TRBD1 aligns across 8 bases. V dropped 5 bases and J dropped 2; count of bases not matched to a gene: 6. Germline V gene sequence: CDR1 DFQATT, CDR2 SNEGSKA (reference sequence). The CDR3 extends over 14 amino acids. CDR3 loop: CSAGRQGITDTQYF. In DNA, the CDR3 is TGCAGTGCTGGGAGACAGGGGATCACAGATACGCAGTATTTT.

In its sample, this clonotype was seen a few times. The V call is TRBV12-3 or TRBV12-4, the J call TRBJ2-3; no definite D call. Trimming removed 5 bases at V and 3 bases at J, with 15 bases between. The CDR3 extends over 15 amino acids. The CDR3 DNA is TGTGCCAGCAGTCGACCTTGGGAAGAGACAGATACGCAGTATTTT. As protein: CASSRPWEETDTQYF.

This chain connects TRBV12-3 or TRBV12-4 to TRBJ2-1; D is unresolved. The CDR3 is made up of 12 amino acids. Between the trimmed V and J ends, which lost 5 bases and 6 bases, there was a span of 8 bases. The CDR3 DNA sequence: TGTGCCAGCAGTCCCTACACCAATGAGCAGTTCTTC. This encodes CASSPYTNEQFF.

CDR3 sequence (DNA): TGCAGCGTTGAAGATTTTAGCGGGAGCCCCCAGTACTTC. Protein: CSVEDFSGSPQYF. The chain has TRBV29-1 and TRBJ2-5, with 9 bases matching TRBD2. Trimming took 0 bases from V and 9 from J; bases not matched to a gene: 5. The CDR3 has 13 amino acids. In germline, CDR1 is SQVTM, CDR2 ANQGSEA.

The chain carries TRBV27 and TRBJ1-1; TRBD1 might be the D (6 bases). V dropped 7 bases and J dropped 3 bases, with 15 bases sitting between them. The CDR3 spans 14 residues. The germline CDR1 and CDR2 sequences are MNHEY and SMNVEV (reference sequence). CDR3 nucleotide sequence: TGTGCCAGCACCTCGGGGGGGCCCTACACTGAAGCTTTCTTT. Encoded protein: CASTSGGPYTEAFF.

The chain has TRBV7-9 and TRBJ2-7; D unclear. Germline values: CDR1 SEHNR, CDR2 FQNEAQ (reference sequence). This CDR3 is built from 15 residues. The germline V and J ends were trimmed by 5 bases and 0 bases, with 14 bases remaining between them. CDR3 DNA sequence: TGTGCCAGCAGCCTATCAGAATCCATCTCCTACGAGCAGTACTTC. This gives the protein CASSLSESISYEQYF. Variable domain in full (rest from reference TRBV7-9 and TRBJ2-7): DTGVSQNPRHKITKRGQNVTFRCDPISEHNRLYWYRQTLGQGPEFLTYFQNEAQLEKSRLLSDRFSAERPKGSFSTLEIQRTEQGDSAMYLCASSLSESISYEQYFGPGTRLTVT.

As DNA, the CDR3 is TGTGCCTTAGGGACTAGCGGGAGGTTCTTTAGCAATGAGCAGTTCTTC. This codes for CALGTSGRFFSNEQFF. The chain recombines TRBV30 with TRBJ2-1; the match to TRBD2 covers 15 bases. V was pared by 7 bases and J by 6 bases, with 10 bases of the junction left unmatched. This CDR3 is 16 amino acids long. Germline CDR1 is GTSNPN and CDR2 is SVGIG (reference sequence). Full variable domain (outside the CDR3, taken from reference TRBV30 and TRBJ2-1): SQTIHQWPATLVQPVGSPLSLECTVEGTSNPNLYWYRQAAGRGLQLLFYSVGIGQISSEVPQNLSASRPQDRQFILSSKKLLLSDSGFYLCALGTSGRFFSNEQFFGPGTRLTVL.

This chain uses TRBV10-3 with TRBJ2-7, with D possibly being TRBD1 (5 bases). Trimming cost V 0 bases and J 7 bases, with 16 bases left between them. The germline V gene has CDR1 ENHRY and CDR2 SYGVKD. CDR3 length: 15 residues. CDR3 sequence (DNA): TGTGCCATCAGTGAGTCGGACGGACATAGGTTTGAGCAGTACTTC. It yields the protein CAISESDGHRFEQYF.

The V call is TRBV29-1, the J call TRBJ2-5; D is perhaps TRBD1 or TRBD2 (5 bases each). This CDR3 contains 12 residues. Germline CDR1 reads SQVTM; CDR2 reads ANQGSEA. Trimming pared 4 bases from V and 5 bases from J, leaving 11 bases between. The CDR3 protein is CSVGSEGETQYF. In nucleotides, the CDR3 is TGCAGCGTTGGGTCAGAGGGGGAGACCCAGTACTTC.

V and J are TRBV5-1 and TRBJ2-1; D is undetermined. The germline V gene has CDR1 SGHRS and CDR2 YFSETQ. There are 18 residues in the CDR3. The V gene lost 0 bases and the J gene lost 2 bases, with 18 bases spanning the gap. The CDR3 is CASSLGPPVLPAYNEQFF. The CDR3 region has the DNA TGCGCCAGCAGCTTGGGGCCCCCAGTCCTACCAGCCTACAATGAGCAGTTCTTC.

This clonotype appeared a few times. J is TRBJ1-2 and V is TRBV5-1; 9 bases fit TRBD1. CDR3 length: 14 residues. Germline lookup yields CDR1 SGHRS and CDR2 YFSETQ. V was clipped by 1 base and J by 8 bases; unmatched bases: 6. CDR3 amino acids: CASSLSGQGYGYTF. In DNA form, the CDR3 reads TGCGCCAGCAGCTTGAGCGGACAGGGGTACGGCTACACCTTC.

This clonotype was seen only a few times. J is TRBJ2-1 and V is TRBV11-3; D could derive from TRBD1 or TRBD2 (7 bases each). The V end was cut by 4 bases, the J end by 8 bases, with 18 bases between. The CDR3 totals 15 residues. Germline CDR1 SGHNT, CDR2 YENEEA. The CDR3 coding sequence is TGTGCCAGCAGCTCAGGGGGGGGGGTTATCGATGAGCAGTTCTTC. Translating it yields CASSSGGGVIDEQFF.

V usage is TRBV7-2 and J usage is TRBJ2-3, with 9 positions matching TRBD2. The CDR3 extends over 15 amino acids. Germline V gene lookup returns CDR1 SGHTA and CDR2 FQGNSA. With 4 bases clipped from V and 3 bases from J, the junction kept 5 bases outside the gene matches. CDR3 amino acids: CASSYQSGGTDTQYF. CDR3 coding DNA: TGTGCCAGCAGCTATCAAAGCGGGGGGACAGATACGCAGTATTTT.

The chain employs TRBV5-1 and TRBJ2-7, with a possible D match to TRBD1 (8 bases). The V gene lost 0 bases and the J gene lost 1 base, with 14 bases spanning the gap. The CDR3 extends over 16 amino acids. Per germline, CDR1 SGHRS and CDR2 YFSETQ. The CDR3 region is CASSLEAGQESYEQYF. DNA for the CDR3: TGCGCCAGCAGCTTGGAAGCGGGACAGGAGTCCTACGAGCAGTACTTC. Full variable domain (outside the CDR3, taken from reference TRBV5-1 and TRBJ2-7): KAGVTQTPRYLIKTRGQQVTLSCSPISGHRSVSWYQQTPGQGLQFLFEYFSETQRNKGNFPGRFSGRQFSNSRSEMNVSTLELGDSALYLCASSLEAGQESYEQYFGPGTRLTVT.

The chain is built from TRBV6-5 and TRBJ2-4; maybe TRBD2 (7 bases). This CDR3 is 15 amino acids long. Trimming left V 6 bases short and J 6 bases short, with 18 bases between. The germline V gene has CDR1 MNHEY and CDR2 SVGAGI. The CDR3 DNA reads as TGTGCCAGCAGATCCAGCGGGGAGGGGGGAAACATTCAGTACTTC. It encodes CASRSSGEGGNIQYF.

This clonotype was counted only a few times. The chain employs TRBV10-2 and TRBJ1-2; 7 bases line up with TRBD1. Trimming removed 3 bases from V and 3 bases from J; junction bases left unmatched: 13. The CDR3 has 17 residues. CDR1 WSHSY and CDR2 SAAADI come from the germline V gene. In DNA form, the CDR3 reads TGCGCCAGCAGTGACCCCGCCCTGACAGGGATCTACTATGGCTACACCTTC. It yields the protein CASSDPALTGIYYGYTF.

The chain combines TRBV13 with TRBJ2-7, with 8 bases aligning to TRBD2. V lost 5 bases and J lost 1; bases outside the gene matches: 1. There are 13 residues in the CDR3. Germline CDR1 and CDR2: PRHDT and FYEKMQ (reference sequence). This chain's CDR3 is CASSQRGSYEQYF. The CDR3 DNA sequence: TGTGCCAGCAGCCAGCGGGGGTCCTACGAGCAGTACTTC.

The gene calls are TRBV12-3 or TRBV12-4 and TRBJ1-2, with TRBD1 as a possible D gene (6 bases). V dropped 6 bases and J dropped 7 bases, with 15 bases sitting between them. The CDR3 is 13 residues long. The CDR3 protein is CASSPDGGRGYTF. The CDR3, as DNA: TGTGCCAGCAGCCCAGATGGGGGCCGTGGCTACACCTTC.

The gene calls are TRBV9 and TRBJ2-1; D possibly corresponds to TRBD2 (6 bases). V lost 4 bases, J lost 1 base, and 15 bases lay in between. This CDR3 is built from 16 residues. Germline V lookup: CDR1 SGDLS, CDR2 YYNGEE. The CDR3 spells CASSYRGGASYNEQFF. CDR3 in DNA: TGTGCCAGCAGCTACCGTGGCGGGGCATCCTACAATGAGCAGTTCTTC.

The chain combines TRBV4-3 with TRBJ2-4; D not resolved. The ends were cut back, 1 base at V and 13 bases at J, with 17 bases in the middle. This CDR3 spans 14 amino acids. Germline assignment: CDR1 LGHNA and CDR2 YSLEER. The CDR3 is CASSQARVSDEQYF. The CDR3 region has the DNA TGCGCCAGCAGCCAAGCTAGGGTATCCGATGAGCAGTACTTC.

This clonotype was observed a few times. The chain carries TRBV12-3 or TRBV12-4 and TRBJ2-3; D gene ambiguous. This CDR3 spans 13 amino acids. With 2 bases removed from V and 4 bases from J, the gap between germline ends came to 7 bases. Here the CDR3 DNA reads TGTGCCAGCAGTTTACTGGGATCAGATACGCAGTATTTT. Translation gives CASSLLGSDTQYF.

A few counts support this clonotype. The chain combines TRBV5-5 with TRBJ2-7, with 9 positions matching TRBD1. The tail of the sequence fits TRBJ2-5 better, so the J call may be wrong. The CDR3 runs to 15 residues. From germline, CDR1 is SGHKS and CDR2 YYEKEE (reference sequence). CDR3 region: CASSLGTGVVETQYF. CDR3 nucleotide sequence: TGTGCCAGCAGCTTGGGGACAGGGGTAGTGGAGACCCAGTACTTC.

V gene TRBV24-1 combines with J gene TRBJ2-5; TRBD1 is a possible D gene (5 bases). CDR3 length: 16 residues. V was pared by 4 bases and J by 0 bases, with 14 bases between. Germline values: CDR1 KGHDR, CDR2 SFDVKD. CDR3 sequence: CATSDPGIGDQETQYF. CDR3 DNA sequence: TGTGCCACCAGTGACCCAGGGATAGGGGACCAAGAGACCCAGTACTTC.

The gene calls are TRBV12-3 or TRBV12-4 and TRBJ2-1, with a weak D call TRBD1 (6 bases). Trimming left V 6 bases short and J 8 bases short, with 11 bases between. The CDR3 runs 12 residues. The CDR3 DNA reads as TGTGCCAGCAGGGGTACAGGGTATGAGCAGTTCTTC. Its translation: CASRGTGYEQFF.

CDR3 in DNA: TGTGCCAGCAGCTTGGTGTTAGAGGGCCCCCGGGGCGGTGAGCAGTTCTTC. It encodes CASSLVLEGPRGGEQFF. The rearrangement uses TRBV5-5 and TRBJ2-1; D could derive from TRBD1 or TRBD2 (5 bases each). The CDR3 runs to 17 residues. CDR1 SGHKS and CDR2 YYEKEE come from the germline V gene (reference sequence). V was clipped by 0 bases and J by 9 bases, with 22 bases between them. The variable domain in full, with the rest retrieved from reference TRBV5-5 and TRBJ2-1, is DAGVTQSPTHLIKTRGQQVTLRCSPISGHKSVSWYQQVLGQGPQFIFQYYEKEERGRGNFPDRFSARQFPNYSSELNVNALLLGDSALYLCASSLVLEGPRGGEQFFGPGTRLTVL.

The gene calls are TRBV9 and TRBJ1-2; D perhaps matches TRBD1 (5 bases). This CDR3 region has 14 residues. Looked up from germline, CDR1 is SGDLS and CDR2 is YYNGEE. The V end was cut by 0 bases, the J end by 6 bases, with 12 bases between. CDR3 DNA sequence: TGTGCCAGCAGCGTAGCCCCCACAGGCGATGGCTACACCTTC. Residues: CASSVAPTGDGYTF.

The chain combines TRBV12-3 or TRBV12-4 with TRBJ2-3; 9 bases match TRBD2. Unmatched junction bases numbered 8, after V lost 7 bases and J lost 6 bases. CDR3 size: 14 residues. The CDR3 DNA follows: TGTGCCAGCACCCGGGAGCGGGGGGCGGATACGCAGTATTTT. Translating it yields CASTRERGADTQYF.